The TCR beta chain under discussion was sequenced for a study of blood T cell repertoires in COVID-19. The germline CDR1 and CDR2 sequences are SGDLS and YYNGEE. V gave up 4 bases and J gave up 0 bases; unmatched junction bases: 5. The CDR3 has 15 residues. Only in-frame clones appear in the TCRdb table, and some are missing; sequencing was by immunoSEQ multiplex PCR. The sample lists about 310,000 clones; roughly nine tenths were seen once. Sequences were obtained from peripheral blood. V gene TRBV9 combines with J gene TRBJ1-1; 8 positions agree with TRBD1. The receptor's source is a woman between 25 and 40 years old with COVID-19, enrolled during active disease. As DNA, the CDR3 is TGTGCCAGCAGCCTCGGACAGGGTGTGAACACTGAAGCTTTCTTT. Residues: CASSLGQGVNTEAFF.